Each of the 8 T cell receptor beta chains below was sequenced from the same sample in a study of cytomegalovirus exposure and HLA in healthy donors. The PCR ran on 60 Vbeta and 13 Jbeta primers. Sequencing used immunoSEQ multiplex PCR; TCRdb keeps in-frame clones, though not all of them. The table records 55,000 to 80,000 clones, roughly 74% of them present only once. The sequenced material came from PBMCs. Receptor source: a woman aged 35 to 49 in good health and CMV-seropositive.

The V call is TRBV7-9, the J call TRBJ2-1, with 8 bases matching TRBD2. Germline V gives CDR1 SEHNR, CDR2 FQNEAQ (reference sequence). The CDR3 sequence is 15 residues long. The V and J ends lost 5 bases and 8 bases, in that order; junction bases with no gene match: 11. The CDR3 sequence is CASSRTGTSEDEQFF. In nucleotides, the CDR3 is TGTGCCAGCAGCAGAACCGGGACTAGTGAGGATGAGCAGTTCTTC.

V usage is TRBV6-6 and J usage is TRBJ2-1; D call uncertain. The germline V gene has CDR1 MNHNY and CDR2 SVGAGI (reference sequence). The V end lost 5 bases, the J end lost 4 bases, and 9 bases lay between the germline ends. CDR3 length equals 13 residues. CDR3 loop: CASSTEFYNEQFF. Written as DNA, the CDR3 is TGTGCCAGCAGTACTGAGTTTTACAATGAGCAGTTCTTC.

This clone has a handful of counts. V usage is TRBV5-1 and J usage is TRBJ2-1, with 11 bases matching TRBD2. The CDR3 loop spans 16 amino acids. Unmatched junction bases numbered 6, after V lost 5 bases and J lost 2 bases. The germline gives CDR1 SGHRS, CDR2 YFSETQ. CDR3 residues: CASRIYSGGAYNEQFF. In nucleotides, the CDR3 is TGCGCCAGCAGAATCTATAGCGGGGGGGCCTACAATGAGCAGTTCTTC.

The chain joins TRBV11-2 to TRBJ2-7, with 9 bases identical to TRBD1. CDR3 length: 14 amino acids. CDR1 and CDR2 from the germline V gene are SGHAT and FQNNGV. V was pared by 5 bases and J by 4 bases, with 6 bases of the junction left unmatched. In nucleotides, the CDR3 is TGTGCCAGCAGCCCGGGGACAGGGACTTACGAGCAGTACTTC. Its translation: CASSPGTGTYEQYF.

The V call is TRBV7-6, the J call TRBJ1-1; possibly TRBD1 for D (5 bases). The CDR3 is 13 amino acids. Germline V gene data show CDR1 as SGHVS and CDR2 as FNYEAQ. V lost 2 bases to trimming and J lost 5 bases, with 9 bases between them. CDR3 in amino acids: CASSLQGATEAFF. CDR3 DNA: TGTGCCAGCAGCTTACAGGGCGCGACTGAAGCTTTCTTT.

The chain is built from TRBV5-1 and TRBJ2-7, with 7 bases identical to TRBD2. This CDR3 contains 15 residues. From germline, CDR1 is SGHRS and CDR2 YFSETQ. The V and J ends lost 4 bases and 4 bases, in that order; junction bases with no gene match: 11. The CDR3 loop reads CASSPSVGGTYEQYF. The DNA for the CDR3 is TGCGCCAGCAGCCCCTCTGTCGGGGGGACGTACGAGCAGTACTTC.

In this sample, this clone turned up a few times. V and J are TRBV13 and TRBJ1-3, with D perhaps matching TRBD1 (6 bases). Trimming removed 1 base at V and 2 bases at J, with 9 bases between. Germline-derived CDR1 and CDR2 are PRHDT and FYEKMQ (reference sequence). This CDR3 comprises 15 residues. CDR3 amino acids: CASSLEGGTGNTIYF. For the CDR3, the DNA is TGTGCCAGCAGCTTAGAGGGGGGGACTGGAAACACCATATATTTT.

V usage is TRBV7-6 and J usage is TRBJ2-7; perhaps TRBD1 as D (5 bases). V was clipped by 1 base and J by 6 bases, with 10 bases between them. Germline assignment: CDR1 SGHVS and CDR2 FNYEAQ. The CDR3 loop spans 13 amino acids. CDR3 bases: TGTGCCAGCAGCTTAGGGGCAGGGTTCGAGCAGTACTTC. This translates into CASSLGAGFEQYF.